These 20 T cell receptor beta chains came from one sample sequenced in a study of blood T cell repertoires in COVID-19. The protocol was immunoSEQ multiplex PCR, while the TCRdb copy is restricted to in-frame clones and leaves out a portion. This table holds a few hundred thousand clones, roughly nine tenths found once. The sequenced material came from PBMCs or T cells enriched from blood (not recorded which). The receptors originated from a woman aged 55 to 70 who had recovered from COVID-19.

This clone was recorded only once. The V and J genes are TRBV30 and TRBJ2-2, with D tentatively TRBD2 (6 bases). V was pared by 2 bases and J by 3 bases, with 13 bases between. Per germline, CDR1 GTSNPN and CDR2 SVGIG (reference sequence). The CDR3 sequence is 15 residues long. CDR3 nucleotides: TGTGCCTGGAGTAACGGAGGGCCGGACACCGGGGAGCTGTTTTTT. It is translated as CAWSNGGPDTGELFF.

This rearrangement joins TRBV28 to TRBJ1-5; D gene ambiguous. With 6 bases removed from V and 5 bases from J, the gap between germline ends came to 14 bases. The CDR3 totals 14 residues. Looked up from germline, CDR1 is MDHEN and CDR2 is SYDVKM. This CDR3 is CASRRTGSYQPQHF. As DNA, the CDR3 is TGTGCCAGCAGACGTACCGGGAGTTATCAGCCCCAGCATTTT.

The chain has TRBV4-1 and TRBJ2-3, with 11 nucleotides matching TRBD2. The germline CDR1 and CDR2 sequences are MGHRA and YSYEKL. J was trimmed by 6 bases and V by 5 bases; bases with no gene match: 10. The CDR3 totals 16 residues. CDR3 bases: TGCGCCAGCAGCTCTCCCGGGACTAGCGGTCGCGATACGCAGTATTTT. Translated: CASSSPGTSGRDTQYF.

The genes are TRBV6-4 and TRBJ2-7, with 9 bases lining up with TRBD1. Germline V lookup: CDR1 MRHNA, CDR2 SNTAGT. Trimming removed 6 bases from V and 6 bases from J; junction bases left unmatched: 6. The CDR3 is 13 amino acids. The CDR3 nucleotides read TGTGCCAGCAGGGGACAGGGATCTCGCGAGCAGTACGTC. As protein: CASRGQGSREQYV.

The genes are TRBV7-2 and TRBJ2-5; 8 bases map to TRBD2. V dropped 1 base and J dropped 5; count of bases not matched to a gene: 6. CDR1 and CDR2 (germline): SGHTA, FQGNSA. The CDR3 is made up of 15 amino acids. The CDR3 DNA is TGTGCCAGCAGCTTAGTAGCGGGGTTTGGGGAGACCCAGTACTTC. This sequence encodes CASSLVAGFGETQYF.

With respect to this clone: Other DNA sequences in this specimen translate into the identical CDR3. The CDR3 spells CASSQERRGGRDEQFF. CDR3 DNA sequence: TGTGCCAGCAGCCAAGAGCGGCGGGGGGGCCGGGATGAGCAGTTCTTC. The chain links TRBV3-1 (or the pseudogene TRBV3-2) to TRBJ2-1, with TRBD2 matching 9 bases. V lost 0 bases and J lost 8; bases outside the gene matches: 8. Germline V lookup: CDR1 LGHDT, CDR2 YNNKEL (reference sequence). The CDR3 runs 16 residues.

In regard to this clone: Other DNA sequences within the sample encode an identical CDR3. This chain connects TRBV3-1 (or the pseudogene TRBV3-2) to TRBJ1-3; D might be TRBD1 (6 bases). CDR1 and CDR2 (germline): LGHDT, YNNKEL (reference sequence). V was shortened by 6 bases and J by 4 bases, with 10 bases between the two germline ends. The CDR3 is 13 residues long. The CDR3 DNA follows: TGTGCCAGCAGGGGGGCCAGGGGAAACACCATATATTTT. This sequence encodes CASRGARGNTIYF.

This clone has just a few counts. V is TRBV4-1 and J is TRBJ1-5, with 7 bases aligning to TRBD1. Germline assignment: CDR1 MGHRA and CDR2 YSYEKL. With V trimmed by 3 bases and J by 3 bases, 11 bases remained unmatched. The length of the CDR3 is 17 residues. The CDR3 sequence: CASSHEQGTYDNQPQHF. CDR3 in DNA: TGCGCCAGCAGCCACGAACAGGGGACGTATGACAATCAGCCCCAGCATTTT.

This clone was counted a single time. The chain couples TRBV5-4 to TRBJ1-2; 7 positions agree with TRBD1. CDR3 length: 14 residues. J was trimmed by 4 bases and V by 4 bases; bases with no gene match: 7. The germline CDR1 and CDR2 sequences are SGHNT and YYREEE (reference sequence). CDR3 amino acids: CASSHKQGTYGYTF. The CDR3 bases are TGTGCCAGCAGCCACAAACAGGGGACCTATGGCTACACCTTC. Full variable domain (missing parts from reference TRBV5-4 and TRBJ1-2): ETGVTQSPTHLIKTRGQQVTLRCSSQSGHNTVSWYQQALGQGPQFIFQYYREEENGRGNFPPRFSGLQFPNYSSELNVNALELDDSALYLCASSHKQGTYGYTFGSGTRLTVV.

V usage is TRBV7-9 and J usage is TRBJ2-7; TRBD2 is a possible D gene (5 bases). The V end was cut by 5 bases, the J end by 2 bases, with 13 bases between. CDR3 length equals 14 residues. CDR1 SEHNR and CDR2 FQNEAQ come from the germline V gene (reference sequence). In nucleotides, the CDR3 is TGTGCCAGCAGCCCCCCGAGGGCCCCCTACGAGCAGTACGTC. Translated, it gives CASSPPRAPYEQYV.

The chain combines TRBV7-2 with TRBJ1-1; D gene uncertain. Germline loops: CDR1 SGHTA, CDR2 FQGNSA. CDR3 length: 11 residues. V was trimmed by 5 bases and J by 7 bases, leaving 8 bases between them. For the CDR3, the DNA is TGTGCCAGCAGCATTAGCTTTGAAGCTTTCTTT. It translates to CASSISFEAFF.

This chain links TRBV6-1 with TRBJ1-2; D is unresolved. Per the germline V gene, CDR1 is MNHNS and CDR2 is SASEGT. Deletions cut 3 bases from V and 1 base from J, with 9 bases between. CDR3 size: 14 residues. The CDR3 loop reads CASSDFEGNYGYTF. CDR3 nucleotides: TGTGCCAGCAGTGATTTCGAGGGTAACTATGGCTACACCTTC.

The V gene is TRBV11-2, the J gene TRBJ2-6; maybe TRBD2 (5 bases). This CDR3 is built from 16 residues. The V end was cut by 6 bases, the J end by 0 bases, with 12 bases between. Per the germline V gene, CDR1 is SGHAT and CDR2 is FQNNGV. For the CDR3, the DNA is TGTGCCAGCAGACAAATACGGGGCTCTGGGGCCAACGTCCTGACTTTC. Translating it yields CASRQIRGSGANVLTF.

This clone was detected a few times. Within the sample, other DNA sequences also encode this same CDR3. The chain recombines TRBV5-1 with TRBJ1-1, with a tentative D call TRBD1 (5 bases). CDR1 and CDR2 (germline): SGHRS, YFSETQ. The CDR3 extends over 13 amino acids. The germline V and J ends were trimmed by 0 bases and 5 bases, with 8 bases remaining between them. CDR3 sequence: CASSLGGRTEAFF. The CDR3 DNA follows: TGCGCCAGCAGCTTGGGGGGCCGGACTGAAGCTTTCTTT.

V and J are TRBV3-1 (or the pseudogene TRBV3-2) and TRBJ2-1; tentatively, D is TRBD1 (6 bases). The CDR3 runs to 15 residues. V lost 2 bases to trimming and J lost 5 bases, with 13 bases between them. Germline V gene data show CDR1 as LGHDT and CDR2 as YNNKEL (reference sequence). The CDR3 sequence: CASSQIQTGNNEQFF. The CDR3 nucleotides read TGTGCCAGCAGCCAAATACAGACAGGTAACAATGAGCAGTTCTTC.

CDR3: CASRPDRTNSPLHF. The CDR3 nucleotides read TGTGCCAGCAGGCCTGACAGGACAAATTCACCCCTCCACTTT. The V and J genes are TRBV2 and TRBJ1-6; D might be TRBD1 (6 bases). Germline V lookup: CDR1 SNHLY, CDR2 FYNNEI. Trimming stripped 6 bases from V and 7 bases from J, with 13 bases between. The CDR3 totals 14 residues. Full variable domain (rest looked up from reference TRBV2 and TRBJ1-6): EPEVTQTPSHQVTQMGQEVILRCVPISNHLYFYWYRQILGQKVEFLVSFYNNEISEKSEIFDDQFSVERPDGSNFTLKIRSTKLEDSAMYFCASRPDRTNSPLHFGNGTRLTVT.

The J gene is TRBJ1-6, the V gene TRBV7-2, with a weak D call TRBD1 (5 bases). The CDR3 is made up of 15 amino acids. V lost 5 bases, J lost 6 bases, and 14 bases lay in between. CDR1 SGHTA and CDR2 FQGNSA come from the germline V gene. The CDR3 nucleotides read TGTGCCAGCAGCCCCCCAGCCGGGGGTAATTCACCCCTCCACTTT. Protein product: CASSPPAGGNSPLHF.

This clone has just one count. The rearrangement joins TRBV19 to TRBJ1-5; D is unresolved. Germline values: CDR1 LNHDA, CDR2 SQIVND (reference sequence). The length of the CDR3 is 14 residues. Trimming shortened V by 8 bases and J by 2 bases, and 13 bases separated the two germline ends. DNA of the CDR3: TGTGCCAGTTCGACCTGGGAGGGCAATCAGCCCCAGCATTTT. Translating gives CASSTWEGNQPQHF.

The genes are TRBV6-5 and TRBJ1-6, with D unclear. This CDR3 comprises 15 residues. V was trimmed by 6 bases and J by 4 bases, leaving 13 bases between them. CDR1 is MNHEY and CDR2 is SVGAGI in the germline V gene. The CDR3 nucleotides read TGTGCCAGCAGCCCCACCCCTGAGTATAATTCACCCCTCCACTTT. Translation: CASSPTPEYNSPLHF.

This chain links TRBV5-1 with TRBJ2-5, with TRBD1 identical over 9 bases. V dropped 3 bases and J dropped 4; count of bases not matched to a gene: 4. This CDR3 region has 14 residues. Per the germline V gene, CDR1 is SGHRS and CDR2 is YFSETQ. The CDR3 protein is CASSWGTGLETQYF. For the CDR3, the DNA is TGCGCCAGCAGCTGGGGGACAGGGCTAGAGACCCAGTACTTC.